Below are 9 T cell receptor beta chains sequenced from a single sample in a study of T-cell reconstitution after alpha-beta-depleted transplantation in children. A library of TCRbeta sequences, prepared with unique molecular identifiers, was generated. TCRdb analysed the PCR reads with MiXCR anew, one entry per CDR3 protein. Of hundreds of thousands of distinct CDR3 sequences in the sample, about 31% were seen once. Sequenced here: PBMCs from the stem cell graft donor, sampled from the stem cell graft. The source is a human donor who donated a stem cell graft to a child with aplastic anemia.

This clonotype was counted between two and nine times. This rearrangement joins TRBV11-2 to TRBJ1-5; D is unclear. This CDR3 has 13 amino acids. V gave up 2 bases and J gave up 11 bases, with 13 bases separating them. Germline-derived CDR1 and CDR2 are SGHAT and FQNNGV. CDR3 nucleotides: TGTGCCAGCAGCTTATTATTTCCCGGTGCCCAGCATTTT. Amino acids: CASSLLFPGAQHF. The entire variable domain, with the rest obtained from reference TRBV11-2 and TRBJ1-5, is as follows: EAGVAQSPRYKIIEKRQSVAFWCNPISGHATLYWYQQILGQGPKLLIQFQNNGVVDDSQLPKDRFSAERLKGVDSTLKIQPAKLEDSAVYLCASSLLFPGAQHFGDGTRLSIL.

This chain joins TRBV3-1 and TRBJ1-4; 7 bases align to TRBD1. With V trimmed by 3 bases and J by 5 bases, 9 bases remained unmatched. Germline lookup yields CDR1 LGHDT and CDR2 YNNKEL (reference sequence). CDR3 length equals 16 residues. CDR3 coding DNA: TGTGCCAGCAGCCAGGCTACCTACAGGGGAAATGAAAAACTGTTTTTT. Residues: CASSQATYRGNEKLFF. Filled out from reference TRBV3-1 and TRBJ1-4, the complete variable domain reads DTAVSQTPKYLVTQMGNDKSIKCEQNLGHDTMYWYKQDSKKFLKIMFSYNNKELIINETVPNRFSPKSPDKAHLNLHINSLELGDSAVYFCASSQATYRGNEKLFFGSGTQLSVL.

The chain uses TRBV9 and TRBJ1-1; D call uncertain. Trimming took off 0 bases at V and 1 base at J, with 7 bases between the two ends. CDR3 length: 14 residues. Germline CDR1 and CDR2: SGDLS and YYNGEE. In nucleotides, the CDR3 is TGTGCCAGCAGCGTAGACATTAAGAACACTGAAGCTTTCTTT. This codes for CASSVDIKNTEAFF.

The sample holds a few counts of this clonotype. This chain connects TRBV18 to TRBJ1-1; D is uncertain. Germline V gene lookup returns CDR1 KGHSH and CDR2 LQKENI. With 4 bases removed from V and 6 bases from J, the gap between germline ends came to 15 bases. CDR3 length: 14 residues. CDR3 DNA sequence: TGTGCCAGCTCACTGGGAACGGCACTCGCTGAAGCTTTCTTT. This gives the protein CASSLGTALAEAFF.

This clonotype has a handful of counts. The CDR3 sequence is CASSAGSAQPQHF. In DNA, the CDR3 is TGTGCCAGCTCAGCGGGCAGCGCACAGCCCCAGCATTTT. V usage is TRBV18 and J usage is TRBJ1-5; the D is unclear. The ends were cut back, 5 bases at V and 7 bases at J, with 12 bases in the middle. Germline values: CDR1 KGHSH, CDR2 LQKENI. CDR3 length: 13 residues.

This clonotype was counted a few times. This chain joins TRBV10-3 and TRBJ2-7; 9 nucleotides align to TRBD1. CDR3 length: 12 amino acids. The germline V gene encodes CDR1 ENHRY and CDR2 SYGVKD. J lost 4 bases, V lost 10 bases, and 5 bases had no gene match. CDR3 sequence: CATQGQGYEQYF. The CDR3 nucleotides read TGTGCCACCCAGGGACAGGGTTACGAGCAGTACTTC.

This clonotype was counted a few times. The chain combines TRBV20-1 with TRBJ2-7; the match to TRBD2 covers 12 bases. V shed 0 bases, J shed 4 bases, and the junction held 4 bases outside the gene matches. Germline CDR1 reads DFQATT; CDR2 reads SNEGSKA (reference sequence). The length of the CDR3 is 15 residues. This CDR3 reads CSARDTGTSGYEQYV. CDR3 sequence (DNA): TGCAGTGCTAGAGATACCGGGACTAGCGGGTACGAGCAGTACGTC.

In the case of this clonotype: The conserved final phenylalanine or tryptophan is absent from the CDR3, which likely points to a read error. No DNA is shown, since the ends of the CDR3 on it are uncertain; the CDR3 is the one TCRdb lists. V gene TRBV5-1 combines with J gene TRBJ2-3; the D call of TRBD1 is as the table states it, not checked on the DNA. The length of the CDR3 is 9 amino acids, counting both ends. CDR1 and CDR2 from the germline V gene are SGHRS and YFSETQ. CDR3: CASSLEGLL.

V and J are TRBV24-1 and TRBJ2-1; 13 nucleotides align to TRBD2. Germline-derived CDR1 and CDR2 are KGHDR and SFDVKD. The CDR3 length is 14 residues. Unmatched junction bases numbered 3, after V lost 6 bases and J lost 8 bases. CDR3 nucleotide sequence: TGTGCCACCAGTACTAGCGGGAGGGGCGATGAGCAGTTCTTC. Encoded protein: CATSTSGRGDEQFF.